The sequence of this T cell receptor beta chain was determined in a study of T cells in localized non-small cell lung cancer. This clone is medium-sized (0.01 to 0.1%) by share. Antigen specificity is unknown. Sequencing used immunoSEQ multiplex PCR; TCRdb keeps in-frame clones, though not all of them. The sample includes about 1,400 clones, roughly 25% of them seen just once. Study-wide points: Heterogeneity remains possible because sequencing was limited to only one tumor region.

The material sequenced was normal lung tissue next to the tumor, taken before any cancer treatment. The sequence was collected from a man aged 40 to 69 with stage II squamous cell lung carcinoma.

CDR3 in amino acids: CASTLGAAPSYEQYF. CDR3 sequence (DNA): TGTGCCAGCACCCTGGGAGCGGCTCCCTCCTACGAGCAGTACTTC. This sequence joins TRBV11-3 and TRBJ2-7; D might be TRBD2 (5 bases). The germline gives CDR1 SGHNT, CDR2 YENEEA. The CDR3 runs to 15 residues. Trimming took 7 bases from V and 0 from J, leaving 16 bases between them.